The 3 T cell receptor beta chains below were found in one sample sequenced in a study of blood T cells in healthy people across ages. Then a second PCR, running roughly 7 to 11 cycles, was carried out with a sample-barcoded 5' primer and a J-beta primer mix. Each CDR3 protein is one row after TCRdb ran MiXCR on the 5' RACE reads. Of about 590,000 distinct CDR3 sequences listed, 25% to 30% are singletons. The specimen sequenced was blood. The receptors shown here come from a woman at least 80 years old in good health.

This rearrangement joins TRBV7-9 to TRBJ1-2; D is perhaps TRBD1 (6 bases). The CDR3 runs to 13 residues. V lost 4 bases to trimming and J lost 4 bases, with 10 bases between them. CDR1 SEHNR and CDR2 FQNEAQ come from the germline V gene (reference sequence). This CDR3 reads CASSSRTAYGYTF. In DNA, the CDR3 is TGTGCCAGCAGCTCCCGGACAGCCTATGGCTACACCTTC.

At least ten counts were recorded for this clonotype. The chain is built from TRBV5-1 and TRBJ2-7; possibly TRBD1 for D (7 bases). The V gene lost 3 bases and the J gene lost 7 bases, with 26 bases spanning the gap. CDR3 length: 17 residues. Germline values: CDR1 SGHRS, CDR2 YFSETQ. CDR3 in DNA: TGCGCCAGCAGCTCCGATCGTGGAGGGGGCGGATTTCGGGAGCAGTACTTC. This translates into CASSSDRGGGGFREQYF.

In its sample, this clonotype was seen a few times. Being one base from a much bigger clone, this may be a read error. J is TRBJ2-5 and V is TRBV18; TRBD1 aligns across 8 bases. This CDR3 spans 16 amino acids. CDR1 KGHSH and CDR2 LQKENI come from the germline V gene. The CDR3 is CASSPRTGSGQETRYF. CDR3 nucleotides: TGTGCCAGCTCACCACGGACAGGGTCAGGGCAAGAGACCCGGTACTTC. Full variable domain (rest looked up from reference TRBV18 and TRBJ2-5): NAGVMQNPRHLVRRRGQEARLRCSPMKGHSHVYWYRQLPEEGLKFMVYLQKENIIDESGMPKERFSAEFPKEGPSILRIQQVVRGDSAAYFCASSPRTGSGQETRYFGPGTRLLVL.